This TCR beta chain was documented in a study of shared clonotypes between healthy human individuals. As processed by the authors: Junction-only immunoSEQ sequences carried no quality scores, so filtering differed. The table came from immunoSEQ multiplex PCR; TCRdb's copy has only in-frame clones and leaves some out. Clone size and V and J calls were adopted from that table, with D and trimming inferred from the DNA. The sample consists of 2.3 million or so clones, approximately 93% of them appearing once. As to this clone: Its antigen is not identified.

Researchers partitioned CD4+ cells into CD45RA+ naive and CD45RA-negative memory subsets. Study-level findings and limits: Clonotypes that were shared across four donors made up 4% to 6% of naive CD4 clonotypes.

This CDR3 has 15 residues. J lost 1 base, V lost 4 bases, and 4 bases had no gene match. Germline V lookup: CDR1 ENHRY, CDR2 SYGVKD. The clonotype was recovered from a man aged 18 to 29 in good health. Some clones in this sample may be carry-over from other donors' samples. The specimen sequenced was naive CD4+ T cells from PBMCs. Described subset: CD45RA+ positively selected. The chain couples TRBV10-3 to TRBJ1-1; 9 bases match TRBD1. Written as DNA, the CDR3 is TGTGCCATCAGTGTAGAGGACAGGGGGAACACTGAAGCTTTCTTT. It translates to CAISVEDRGNTEAFF.